The 30 T cell receptor beta chains below all came from one sample that was sequenced in a study of T-cell reconstitution after alpha-beta-depleted transplantation in children. It was with unique molecular identifiers that the TCRbeta library was prepared. TCRdb re-called the PCR reads with MiXCR, one entry per CDR3 protein. The sample has about 980,000 distinct CDR3 sequences; roughly 31% are singletons. Sequencing used PBMCs, mostly from graft donor cells, obtained 360 days after TCRalphabeta/CD19-depleted stem cell transplant. All receptors derive from a boy in the first two years of life who had a stem cell transplant for SCID, so the T cells may come from the graft donor.

This clonotype was seen repeatedly, ten times or more. This chain links TRBV5-1 with TRBJ2-7; unclear D gene. V was clipped by 0 bases and J by 4 bases, with 8 bases between them. Germline V gene sequence: CDR1 SGHRS, CDR2 YFSETQ. This CDR3 contains 13 residues. The CDR3 protein is CASSLDGRYEQYF. For the CDR3, the DNA is TGCGCCAGCAGCTTGGATGGTAGATACGAGCAGTACTTC.

The rearrangement uses TRBV5-1 and TRBJ2-3; D unresolved. Germline V gene data show CDR1 as SGHRS and CDR2 as YFSETQ. Trimming shortened V by 2 bases and J by 6 bases, and 10 bases separated the two germline ends. The CDR3 has 13 residues. CDR3 DNA sequence: TGCGCCAGCAGCTTCAGCTCGTTTGATACGCAGTATTTT. Amino acid sequence: CASSFSSFDTQYF.

This clonotype was seen more than once but under ten times. The DNA of the CDR3 is TGTGCCACCTGGCATGAAAAACTGTTTTTT. This sequence encodes CATWHEKLFF. The chain uses TRBV6-5 and TRBJ1-4; D gene unclear. This CDR3 has 10 residues. Trimming left V 10 bases short and J 6 bases short, with 6 bases between. Germline V gives CDR1 MNHEY, CDR2 SVGAGI.

This clonotype has just a few counts. This chain links TRBV20-1 with TRBJ2-1; 7 bases map to TRBD2. The germline gives CDR1 DFQATT, CDR2 SNEGSKA (reference sequence). The CDR3 totals 12 residues. The V gene end was trimmed by 6 bases and the J gene end by 6 bases; junction bases not matched to a gene: 5. The CDR3 is CSALASGNEQFF. The DNA of the CDR3 is TGCAGTGCACTAGCGAGTGGCAATGAGCAGTTCTTC.

The chain recombines TRBV5-5 with TRBJ2-6; no clear D gene. With 6 bases removed from V and 4 bases from J, the gap between germline ends came to 14 bases. Germline lookup yields CDR1 SGHKS and CDR2 YYEKEE (reference sequence). CDR3 size: 15 residues. The CDR3 DNA sequence: TGTGCCAGCACCACCGCAGGCTTGGGGGCCAACGTCCTGACTTTC. It specifies CASTTAGLGANVLTF.

This clonotype was picked up a small number of times. The V call is TRBV7-8, the J call TRBJ1-6; possibly TRBD1 for D (5 bases). Germline assignment: CDR1 SGHVS and CDR2 FQNEAQ. This CDR3 is built from 13 residues. The ends were cut back, 5 bases at V and 10 bases at J, with 12 bases in the middle. The CDR3 protein is CASSPSGRSPLHF. The CDR3 nucleotides read TGTGCCAGCAGCCCCTCGGGACGCTCACCCCTCCACTTT.

This clonotype appeared a few times. The chain joins TRBV15 to TRBJ2-7; tentative D call: TRBD1 (6 bases). CDR1 LNHNV and CDR2 YYDKDF come from the germline V gene (reference sequence). Trimming shortened V by 4 bases and J by 2 bases, and 12 bases separated the two germline ends. The CDR3 contains 14 residues. CDR3 loop: CATSTRDKTYEQYF. In nucleotides, the CDR3 is TGTGCCACCAGCACCCGGGACAAGACCTACGAGCAGTACTTC.

This clonotype was counted only a few times. The CDR3 reads CASSLNRRPEYF. The CDR3 nucleotides read TGTGCCAGCAGCCTGAACAGGAGGCCTGAGTATTTT. The genes are TRBV7-2 and TRBJ2-3; D may match TRBD1 or TRBD2 (5 bases each). This CDR3 spans 12 amino acids. The V gene lost 5 bases and the J gene lost 13 bases, with 16 bases spanning the gap. The germline V gene encodes CDR1 SGHTA and CDR2 FQGNSA.

V gene TRBV2 combines with J gene TRBJ2-3; TRBD1 might be the D (6 bases). Germline V gene sequence: CDR1 SNHLY, CDR2 FYNNEI. The CDR3 consists of 14 residues. Trimming shortened V by 4 bases and J by 0 bases, and 8 bases separated the two germline ends. CDR3 sequence reads: CASSGDRSTDTQYF. The CDR3 nucleotides are TGTGCCAGCAGTGGTGACAGGAGCACAGATACGCAGTATTTT.

This clonotype occurred a few times. The V call is TRBV20-1, the J call TRBJ2-7; TRBD1 is a possible D gene (5 bases). Germline CDR1 and CDR2: DFQATT and SNEGSKA (reference sequence). The CDR3 is 14 amino acids. The V end lost 1 base, the J end lost 6 bases, and 16 bases lay between the germline ends. The CDR3 here is CSARGRTPTGEQYF. CDR3 nucleotide sequence: TGCAGTGCTAGAGGAAGGACACCGACGGGCGAGCAGTACTTC.

This rearrangement joins TRBV6-5 to TRBJ1-2; D may be TRBD1 (5 bases). V lost 0 bases, J lost 2 bases, and 10 bases lay in between. The germline V gene has CDR1 MNHEY and CDR2 SVGAGI. The CDR3 spans 15 residues. CDR3 nucleotides: TGTGCCAGCAGTTACTCGGGGGGTCACAACTATGGCTACACCTTC. It codes for CASSYSGGHNYGYTF.

Comment on this clonotype: One end of the junction varies from germline; a read error may be responsible. The chain employs TRBV4-1 and TRBJ2-2; perhaps TRBD1 as D (5 bases). Germline CDR1 is MGHRA and CDR2 is YSYEKL. This CDR3 is 15 amino acids long. The CDR3 loop is CASKVSRAKTGELFF. Here the CDR3 DNA reads TGCGCCAGCAAGGTCAGCAGGGCGAAAACCGGGGAGCTGTTTTTT.

The chain links TRBV11-2 to TRBJ2-2, with D possibly matching TRBD1 (5 bases). The CDR3 is 15 residues long. CDR1 and CDR2 (germline): SGHAT, FQNNGV. The V end was cut by 5 bases, the J end by 5 bases, with 15 bases between. The CDR3 sequence: CASSRLQGGTGELFF. The CDR3 bases are TGTGCCAGCAGCCGTCTGCAGGGTGGGACCGGGGAGCTGTTTTTT.

The V call is TRBV24-1, the J call TRBJ2-2, with D perhaps matching TRBD2 (6 bases). V was trimmed by 3 bases and J by 2 bases, leaving 12 bases between them. Germline V gives CDR1 KGHDR, CDR2 SFDVKD. The CDR3 is 16 amino acids. CDR3 loop: CATSDGGHSNTGELFF. The CDR3, as DNA: TGTGCCACCAGTGATGGAGGGCACTCTAACACCGGGGAGCTGTTTTTT.

This chain uses TRBV2 with TRBJ1-3, with D tentatively TRBD1 (6 bases). V lost 2 bases, J lost 0 bases, and 11 bases lay in between. CDR3 length: 16 residues. CDR1 is SNHLY, CDR2 FYNNEI, per germline. The CDR3 DNA reads TGTGCCAGCAGTGAAATAGGGGGGATCTCTGGAAACACCATATATTTT. Translation gives CASSEIGGISGNTIYF.

This clonotype has more than one count but fewer than ten. The chain combines TRBV29-1 with TRBJ2-1; D is perhaps TRBD1 (5 bases). V shed 4 bases and J shed 7 bases, with 11 bases lying between them. CDR1 is SQVTM and CDR2 is ANQGSEA in the germline V gene. The CDR3 loop spans 12 amino acids. The CDR3 DNA reads TGCAGCGTTGTGGGCAACAGGAATGAGCAGTTCTTC. Amino acid sequence: CSVVGNRNEQFF.

This clonotype was recorded a few times. V and J are TRBV7-2 and TRBJ2-3, with D uncertain. Trimming shortened V by 3 bases and J by 0 bases, and 10 bases separated the two germline ends. Germline-derived CDR1 and CDR2 are SGHTA and FQGNSA. The CDR3 is 15 amino acids. The DNA of the CDR3 is TGTGCCAGCAGCTTGTTTGCGGCGAGCACAGATACGCAGTATTTT. It translates to CASSLFAASTDTQYF. Full variable domain (remainder filled in from reference TRBV7-2 and TRBJ2-3): GAGVSQSPSNKVTEKGKDVELRCDPISGHTALYWYRQSLGQGLEFLIYFQGNSAPDKSGLPSDRFSAERTGGSVSTLTIQRTQQEDSAVYLCASSLFAASTDTQYFGPGTRLTVL.

The genes are TRBV5-6 and TRBJ1-5; tentatively, D is TRBD1 (5 bases). Germline values: CDR1 SGHDT, CDR2 YYEEEE. The CDR3 sequence is 16 residues long. The germline V and J ends were trimmed by 6 bases and 2 bases, with 18 bases remaining between them. CDR3 region: CASNKAGRHGNQPQHF. The CDR3 DNA reads TGTGCCAGCAACAAAGCAGGGCGCCATGGCAATCAGCCCCAGCATTTT.

V gene TRBV4-3 combines with J gene TRBJ2-7; D may be TRBD2 (5 bases). The germline V and J ends were trimmed by 1 base and 2 bases, with 12 bases remaining between them. Germline loops: CDR1 LGHNA, CDR2 YSLEER. The CDR3 has 15 residues. DNA of the CDR3: TGCGCCAGCAGCCAAGCTTCGGGGTCGGCCTACGAGCAGTACTTC. It translates to CASSQASGSAYEQYF.

This clonotype has only a few counts. The chain joins TRBV29-1 to TRBJ2-7, with D perhaps TRBD1 or TRBD2 (5 bases each). Germline CDR1 reads SQVTM; CDR2 reads ANQGSEA. The CDR3 runs to 13 residues. Trimming cost V 6 bases and J 0 bases, with 12 bases left between them. CDR3 in amino acids: CSVLDGTSYEQYF. CDR3 sequence (DNA): TGCAGCGTCCTGGACGGGACCTCCTACGAGCAGTACTTC.

The chain joins TRBV11-2 to TRBJ2-2; 8 nucleotides match TRBD2. Germline V gene sequence: CDR1 SGHAT, CDR2 FQNNGV. The J segment lost 0 bases and the V segment lost 1 base, leaving 4 bases of the junction unmatched. The length of the CDR3 is 17 residues. CDR3 region: CASSLVLRGANTGELFF. The CDR3 nucleotides are TGTGCCAGCAGCTTAGTATTGCGGGGGGCGAACACCGGGGAGCTGTTTTTT.

This clonotype was seen a single time. The CDR3 DNA reads as TGCGCCAGCAGCTCTATCGACAGGTCTCCGTATGGCTACACCTTC. It codes for CASSSIDRSPYGYTF. The chain employs TRBV5-1 and TRBJ1-2; D perhaps matches TRBD1 (6 bases). Germline V gene data show CDR1 as SGHRS and CDR2 as YFSETQ. This CDR3 region has 15 residues. With 3 bases removed from V and 5 bases from J, the gap between germline ends came to 17 bases.

The chain joins TRBV18 to TRBJ1-1; D not certain. This CDR3 has 13 amino acids. CDR1 and CDR2 (germline): KGHSH, LQKENI. The V gene lost 5 bases and the J gene lost 4 bases, with 11 bases spanning the gap. CDR3 bases: TGTGCCAGCTCAGACGCATCCCCCACTGAAGCTTTCTTT. This codes for CASSDASPTEAFF.

This clonotype appeared a few times. The chain is built from TRBV12-3 or TRBV12-4 and TRBJ2-6; 7 bases are a match to TRBD1. J lost 0 bases, V lost 8 bases, and 16 bases had no gene match. The CDR3 length is 19 residues. DNA for the CDR3: TGTGCCAGCTCCTCGAGGGACAGAGGACTCCTCTCTGGGGCCAACGTCCTGACTTTC. It encodes CASSSRDRGLLSGANVLTF.

This clonotype was found a few times. The J gene is TRBJ2-1, the V gene TRBV7-9, with D perhaps being TRBD1 or TRBD2 (5 bases each). The CDR3 runs 17 residues. Germline-derived CDR1 and CDR2 are SEHNR and FQNEAQ (reference sequence). Trimming pared 2 bases from V and 4 bases from J, leaving 18 bases between. The CDR3 region is CASSLSNAGTSYNEQFF. The DNA for the CDR3 is TGTGCCAGCAGCTTAAGCAATGCCGGGACGTCTTACAATGAGCAGTTCTTC.

The chain carries TRBV28 and TRBJ1-3; D is ambiguous. The germline V gene has CDR1 MDHEN and CDR2 SYDVKM. CDR3 length equals 14 residues. The ends were cut back, 7 bases at V and 0 bases at J, with 10 bases in the middle. CDR3 loop: CASIQASSGNTIYF. The CDR3 region has the DNA TGTGCCAGCATCCAGGCCTCCTCTGGAAACACCATATATTTT.

The chain combines TRBV28 with TRBJ2-1; no definite D call. CDR3 length equals 13 residues. The V end was cut by 7 bases, the J end by 3 bases, with 10 bases between. The germline V gene encodes CDR1 MDHEN and CDR2 SYDVKM. The CDR3 bases are TGTGCCAGCACCAGGCCCTTCTACAATGAGCAGTTCTTC. Encoded protein: CASTRPFYNEQFF.

V and J are TRBV11-1 and TRBJ2-2; 8 bases map to TRBD1. The CDR3 runs to 20 residues. J gave up 2 bases and V 4 bases, and 18 bases lay outside the gene matches. Germline assignment: CDR1 SGHAT and CDR2 FQDESV (reference sequence). The CDR3 nucleotides are TGTGCCAGCAGCTCAAAGGGGAAACGACAGGGGAGGACAAACACCGGGGAGCTGTTTTTT. Protein product: CASSSKGKRQGRTNTGELFF.

In its sample, this clonotype was seen a few times. The chain joins TRBV20-1 to TRBJ2-6; D call uncertain. The ends were cut back, 1 base at V and 2 bases at J, with 6 bases in the middle. The CDR3 consists of 14 residues. CDR1 is DFQATT, CDR2 SNEGSKA, per germline (reference sequence). The CDR3 region has the DNA TGCAGTGCTAGAGCATTCACTGGGGCCAACGTCCTGACTTTC. Its protein is CSARAFTGANVLTF.

The chain couples TRBV6-6 to TRBJ1-1; D remains unclear. CDR3 length: 13 residues. V was pared by 1 base and J by 4 bases, with 7 bases between. CDR1 is MNHNY, CDR2 SVGAGI, per germline (reference sequence). This CDR3 reads CASSYLSVTEAFF. CDR3 coding DNA: TGTGCCAGCAGTTACTTGTCAGTCACTGAAGCTTTCTTT.